This T cell receptor (beta chain) appears in the sequencing data of a study of post-analysis software for immune sequencing data. General study results and limits: The study found significantly lower normalized Chao1 diversity in multiple sclerosis patients than in controls. Five TRBV segments, including TRBV5-6, TRBV5-1 and TRBV20-1, were more frequent in patients than controls. Samples sharing a preparation batch grouped tightly together when assessed by F measure.

Note on this clonotype: Antigen unknown.

Germline V gene sequence: CDR1 LNHNV, CDR2 YYDKDF (reference sequence). The CDR3 runs 14 residues. V lost 4 bases to trimming and J lost 5 bases; unmatched junction nucleotides: 7. The library was made from cDNA and included unique molecular identifiers. From around 1 to 10 million T cells, 550,000 or so cDNA molecules were obtained. TCRdb reprocessed the PCR reads with MiXCR, giving one entry per CDR3 protein. The sample contains about 540,000 distinct CDR3 sequences, 30% to 40% of which appear only once. The rearrangement uses TRBV15 and TRBJ1-1, with 7 positions matching TRBD1. This receptor was taken from a girl aged 2-17 years with multiple sclerosis. Sample: blood. Written as DNA, the CDR3 is TGTGCCACCAGCACTCAAGGGGGCAGGACTGAAGCTTTCTTT. Its protein product is CATSTQGGRTEAFF.